This TCR beta chain was sequenced in a study of response to subunit inactivated influenza vaccine. Via MiXCR, TCRdb re-called the RT-PCR reads, giving one row per CDR3 protein. The sample includes 550,000 to 800,000 distinct CDR3 sequences, 15% to 19% of them seen just once. The CDR3 contains 15 residues. Trimming removed 1 base from V and 2 bases from J; junction bases left unmatched: 0. The germline V gene encodes CDR1 LGHNA and CDR2 YNFKEQ. This clonotype was seen a handful of times. The antigen is undetermined. Study-level findings and limits: Seasonal influenza vaccination, on each occasion, was suggested by the authors to recruit few new T cells.

This specimen consisted of PBMCs from blood, obtained approximately 12 days after vaccination. The receptor's source is a man in his fifties who received an inactivated influenza vaccine. The chain joins TRBV4-2 to TRBJ2-5, with TRBD1 matching over 11 bases. The CDR3 here is CASSQGDRGQETQYF. The CDR3 DNA follows: TGTGCCAGCAGCCAAGGGGACAGGGGGCAAGAGACCCAGTACTTC.